One and the same sample provided the 25 T cell receptor beta chains below, sequenced in a study of early T cells in non-severe SARS-CoV-2 infection. TCRdb re-analysed the 5' RACE reads in MiXCR, keeping a single row per CDR3 protein. The data contain around 70,000 distinct CDR3 sequences, approximately 9% of them singletons. The material sequenced was whole blood. These receptors were obtained from an adult who was a healthcare worker with PCR-confirmed SARS-CoV-2 infection or an uninfected control (not recorded which).

This clonotype was observed many times. This rearrangement joins TRBV7-2 to TRBJ1-5; D is undetermined. In germline, CDR1 is SGHTA, CDR2 FQGNSA. The CDR3 consists of 12 residues. The V gene lost 1 base and the J gene lost 6 bases, with 4 bases spanning the gap. CDR3 protein: CASSLGRQPQHF. The DNA of the CDR3 is TGTGCCAGCAGCTTAGGACGTCAGCCCCAGCATTTT.

DNA for the CDR3: TGTGCCAGTAGTACCAAGGGTACTAGAGTCTACGAGCAGTACTTC. Translated, it gives CASSTKGTRVYEQYF. The chain joins TRBV19 to TRBJ2-7; D perhaps matches TRBD2 (5 bases). Trimming cost V 4 bases and J 3 bases, with 16 bases left between them. The CDR3 length is 15 residues. The germline V gene encodes CDR1 LNHDA and CDR2 SQIVND (reference sequence).

This clonotype was counted many times. J is TRBJ1-4 and V is TRBV6-4, with D unresolved. V was cut by 4 bases and J by 7 bases, with 10 bases left in between. Germline-derived CDR1 and CDR2 are MRHNA and SNTAGT. The CDR3 has 13 amino acids. The CDR3 DNA reads TGTGCCAGCAGTGTCTACCGCGGTGAAAAACTGTTTTTT. This codes for CASSVYRGEKLFF.

The sample holds a few counts of this clonotype. The J gene is TRBJ2-7, the V gene TRBV9; 8 positions match TRBD1. Germline V CDR1 and CDR2: SGDLS, YYNGEE. The CDR3 has 14 residues. After removal of 0 bases from V and 3 bases from J, the junction contained 2 bases not matched to a gene. CDR3 coding DNA: TGTGCCAGCAGCGTAGGCGGACAGGGCTACGAGCAGTACTTC. Translation: CASSVGGQGYEQYF.

The V and J genes are TRBV20-1 and TRBJ2-7; 9 bases align to TRBD2. The CDR3 loop spans 13 amino acids. The V gene's germline CDR1 is DFQATT and CDR2 SNEGSKA (reference sequence). V lost 8 bases and J lost 5; bases outside the gene matches: 10. The CDR3 nucleotides are TGCAGTTGGTATCTAGCGGGAAGAGACGAGCAGTACTTC. As protein: CSWYLAGRDEQYF.

This clonotype has only a few counts. The rearrangement joins TRBV5-5 to TRBJ2-5, with D tentatively TRBD2 (5 bases). Trimming shortened V by 3 bases and J by 5 bases, and 14 bases separated the two germline ends. This CDR3 has 14 amino acids. CDR1 is SGHKS and CDR2 is YYEKEE in the germline V gene (reference sequence). CDR3 amino acids: CASSSLAGRETQYF. Here the CDR3 DNA reads TGTGCCAGCAGCTCGCTAGCAGGTCGTGAGACCCAGTACTTC.

This clonotype was counted ten times or more. The gene calls are TRBV5-8 and TRBJ1-2, with 8 bases matching TRBD1. V gave up 6 bases and J gave up 4 bases; unmatched junction bases: 11. The CDR3 has 15 amino acids. Germline CDR1 SGHTS, CDR2 YDEGEE. CDR3 amino acids: CASIPGTGYTYGYTF. DNA of the CDR3: TGTGCCAGCATCCCCGGGACAGGCTATACCTATGGCTACACCTTC.

The rearrangement links TRBV5-1 to TRBJ2-3; 7 nucleotides line up with TRBD2. The CDR3 consists of 14 residues. Trimming took 1 base from V and 6 from J; bases not matched to a gene: 5. Germline assignment: CDR1 SGHRS and CDR2 YFSETQ. The CDR3 region is CASSLSGEGDTQYF. The DNA for the CDR3 is TGCGCCAGCAGCTTGTCCGGGGAGGGGGATACGCAGTATTTT.

This clonotype was detected many times. The chain carries TRBV4-2 and TRBJ1-6; possibly TRBD1 for D (6 bases). The CDR3 covers 17 residues. Germline lookup yields CDR1 LGHNA and CDR2 YNFKEQ. Deletions cut 0 bases from V and 3 bases from J, with 12 bases between. This CDR3 is CASSQDGQTGYNSPLHF. CDR3 nucleotide sequence: TGTGCCAGCAGCCAAGATGGTCAGACAGGCTATAATTCACCCCTCCACTTT.

This clonotype was picked up many times. DNA of the CDR3: TGTGCCAGCTCACCCGGAAGGCGTGAGCAGTTCTTC. Its protein is CASSPGRREQFF. The chain recombines TRBV18 with TRBJ2-1, with unresolved D. V was shortened by 3 bases and J by 9 bases, with 9 bases between the two germline ends. From germline, CDR1 is KGHSH and CDR2 LQKENI. This CDR3 spans 12 amino acids.

As to this clonotype: No conserved phenylalanine or tryptophan ends this CDR3, so it is likely a read error. The chain combines TRBV7-9 with TRBJ2-1; TRBD2 agrees at 14 bases. This CDR3 has 19 residues. V lost 5 bases to trimming and J lost 3 bases; unmatched junction nucleotides: 12. The germline V gene encodes CDR1 SEHNR and CDR2 FQNEAQ (reference sequence). As DNA, the CDR3 is TGTGCCAGCAGCCCCCTCCTGACTAGCGGGAGGGCCGGCTACAATGAGCAGTTCTAC. Protein sequence: CASSPLLTSGRAGYNEQFY.

This clonotype is judged medium-sized. The J gene is TRBJ2-5, the V gene TRBV20-1; TRBD2 agrees at 10 bases. The V segment lost 6 bases and the J segment 9 bases; nucleotides outside the gene matches: 1. CDR3 length equals 10 residues. Germline V gene sequence: CDR1 DFQATT, CDR2 SNEGSKA (reference sequence). The CDR3 region is CSASGRAQYF. Here the CDR3 DNA reads TGCAGTGCGAGCGGGAGGGCCCAGTACTTC.

The chain combines TRBV7-2 with TRBJ2-1, with D possibly called TRBD1 or TRBD2 (5 bases each). The CDR3 loop spans 14 amino acids. The ends were cut back, 5 bases at V and 4 bases at J, with 12 bases in the middle. Germline V CDR1 and CDR2: SGHTA, FQGNSA. The CDR3, as DNA: TGTGCCAGCAGCCGGGACGCGACATACAATGAGCAGTTCTTC. Protein sequence: CASSRDATYNEQFF.

In this sample, this clonotype turned up many times. The V gene is TRBV7-2, the J gene TRBJ2-1, with no clear D. V was pared by 6 bases and J by 9 bases, with 12 bases between. This CDR3 has 12 amino acids. Germline V CDR1 and CDR2: SGHTA, FQGNSA. The CDR3 DNA follows: TGTGCCAGCAGACCTCTGTTGGGTGAGCAGTTCTTC. Amino acids: CASRPLLGEQFF.

This clonotype has ten or more counts. The J gene is TRBJ2-1, the V gene TRBV10-3; maybe TRBD2 (7 bases). From germline, CDR1 is ENHRY and CDR2 SYGVKD. This CDR3 region has 15 residues. V was pared by 4 bases and J by 5 bases, with 15 bases between. CDR3 bases: TGTGCCATCAGTGTGAGGGGGGAGGGAGACAATGAGCAGTTCTTC. Its translation: CAISVRGEGDNEQFF.

The chain employs TRBV7-3 and TRBJ2-5; 14 bases agree with TRBD2. This CDR3 region has 16 residues. CDR1 SGHTA and CDR2 FQGTGA come from the germline V gene. V gave up 5 bases and J gave up 5 bases; unmatched junction bases: 7. CDR3 sequence reads: CASSQGLAGDRETQYF. The CDR3 region has the DNA TGTGCCAGCAGCCAGGGACTAGCGGGAGATCGTGAGACCCAGTACTTC.

This clonotype has only a few counts. V usage is TRBV12-3 or TRBV12-4 and J usage is TRBJ2-7; 8 bases are shared with TRBD2. The CDR3 is made up of 15 amino acids. V was clipped by 3 bases and J by 2 bases; unmatched bases: 6. The CDR3 loop reads CASSLSSGSPYEQYF. The CDR3 DNA reads TGTGCCAGCAGTTTGTCTAGCGGGTCGCCCTACGAGCAGTACTTC.

This clonotype was seen at least ten times. The chain carries TRBV5-1 and TRBJ2-7; tentative D call: TRBD2 (6 bases). V was trimmed by 0 bases and J by 2 bases, leaving 12 bases between them. This CDR3 region has 15 residues. In germline, CDR1 is SGHRS, CDR2 YFSETQ. CDR3 DNA: TGCGCCAGCAGCTTGGGTAGCGGATTAACCTACGAGCAGTACTTC. Protein sequence: CASSLGSGLTYEQYF.

This clonotype occurred many times. The J gene is TRBJ1-5, the V gene TRBV11-2; the D gene is possibly TRBD1 (6 bases). The germline V and J ends were trimmed by 1 base and 2 bases, with 9 bases remaining between them. Per the germline V gene, CDR1 is SGHAT and CDR2 is FQNNGV. This CDR3 is built from 15 residues. CDR3 loop: CASSLGGQGNQPQHF. As DNA, the CDR3 is TGTGCCAGCAGCTTAGGGGGGCAGGGCAATCAGCCCCAGCATTTT.

This clonotype was counted ten times or more. The chain carries TRBV11-3 and TRBJ2-1; 9 bases agree with TRBD1. The CDR3 extends over 15 amino acids. V shed 5 bases, J shed 5 bases, and the junction held 7 bases outside the gene matches. Germline V gene data show CDR1 as SGHNT and CDR2 as YENEEA. The CDR3 sequence: CASSSGTGRHNEQFF. CDR3 sequence (DNA): TGTGCCAGCAGCAGCGGGACAGGGAGGCACAATGAGCAGTTCTTC.

This clonotype has at least ten counts. The gene calls are TRBV20-1 and TRBJ2-3; TRBD2 agrees at 12 bases. Trimming at V came to 4 bases and at J to 0 bases, leaving 8 bases not matched to a gene. Germline assignment: CDR1 DFQATT and CDR2 SNEGSKA (reference sequence). This CDR3 contains 17 residues. The CDR3 DNA is TGCAGTGCTACTGGCCGGACTAGCGGGGCGAGCACAGATACGCAGTATTTT. Translation gives CSATGRTSGASTDTQYF.

Only a few counts were recorded for this clonotype. The V gene is TRBV7-2, the J gene TRBJ2-1, with TRBD2 as a possible D gene (5 bases). The V gene's germline CDR1 is SGHTA and CDR2 FQGNSA. The CDR3 totals 17 residues. V lost 4 bases and J 2 bases, leaving 18 bases between the germline ends. DNA for the CDR3: TGTGCCAGCAGCTCTCAGGCGGGCGGGCCTCCCTACAATGAGCAGTTCTTC. Residues: CASSSQAGGPPYNEQFF.

This clonotype was recorded at least ten times. The chain combines TRBV5-4 with TRBJ1-1; D unclear. Germline V gene sequence: CDR1 SGHNT, CDR2 YYREEE (reference sequence). V dropped 0 bases and J dropped 1 base, with 7 bases sitting between them. The length of the CDR3 is 14 residues. In nucleotides, the CDR3 is TGTGCCAGCAGCTTGGATAACCGGAACACTGAAGCTTTCTTT. Translated: CASSLDNRNTEAFF.

This clonotype was recorded many times. This chain uses TRBV30 with TRBJ2-6; D is tentatively TRBD1 or TRBD2 (5 bases each). The CDR3 consists of 17 residues. The germline CDR1 and CDR2 sequences are GTSNPN and SVGIG (reference sequence). V lost 3 bases and J 0 bases, leaving 15 bases between the germline ends. In DNA, the CDR3 is TGTGCCTGGAGGAGGGGCAGGGTGACCTCTGGGGCCAACGTCCTGACTTTC. Translating gives CAWRRGRVTSGANVLTF.

This clonotype has just a few counts. The chain links TRBV12-3 or TRBV12-4 to TRBJ2-7; TRBD2 matches 10 bases. J gave up 5 bases and V 6 bases, and 4 bases lay outside the gene matches. The CDR3 consists of 13 residues. Here the CDR3 reads CASSPSGRDEQYF. The CDR3 bases are TGTGCCAGCAGCCCCAGCGGGAGGGACGAGCAGTACTTC.